This TCR beta chain was identified during a study of cytomegalovirus exposure and HLA in healthy donors. V lost 3 bases and J lost 3; bases outside the gene matches: 14. This CDR3 comprises 17 residues. Germline V gives CDR1 SGHTS, CDR2 YDEGEE. 60 Vbeta and 13 Jbeta primers were used in PCR. Only in-frame clones appear in the TCRdb table, and some are missing; sequencing was by immunoSEQ multiplex PCR. This table holds around 180,000 clones, about 72% found once. The V call is TRBV5-8, the J call TRBJ2-7, with 8 bases lining up with TRBD1. The sample comprised PBMCs. This sequence originates from a girl aged 5-17 years in good health and CMV-seronegative. CDR3 DNA sequence: TGTGCCAGCAGCTCCGTCGACAGGGGCTCAACCTTCTACGAGCAGTACTTC. Translated, it gives CASSSVDRGSTFYEQYF.